These T cell receptor beta chains were read from a single sample in a study of T cell responses to AZD1222 COVID-19 vaccine. TCRdb's copy holds only in-frame clones and misses some; the assay was immunoSEQ multiplex PCR. This table holds 110,000 to 150,000 clones, around nine tenths found once. The specimen comprised peripheral blood, sampled on day 0 of AZD1222 vaccination. The receptors originated from an adult in good health. The CDR3 runs from the conserved cysteine through the conserved F or W. A D gene is named only where the DNA matches it firmly. Where a row states a size, it is once, few, many or the class of an expanded clone; other rows omit it.

D gene	clone size	V gene	J gene	CDR3 DNA	CDR3 protein
.	.	TRBV6-6	TRBJ1-1	TGTGCCAGCAGTTACAGACAGGCTCCCTTGGGCTTCTTT	CASSYRQAPLGFF
.	.	TRBV6-5	TRBJ1-1	TGTGCCAGCAATGGACTGGTGAACACTGAAGCTTTCTTT	CASNGLVNTEAFF
TRBD2	.	TRBV11-2	TRBJ2-1	TGTGCCAGCAGCTTAGTAGCGGGAGAGGGGCAGTTCTTC	CASSLVAGEGQFF
.	once	TRBV12-3/TRBV12-4	TRBJ2-5	TGTGCCAGCAGTTCGACAGCCGGCAGTGCCCAGTACTTC	CASSSTAGSAQYF
TRBD1	few	TRBV9	TRBJ1-2	TGTGCCAGCAGCAGCGGGCAGGGGGTGCCCTATGGCTACACCTTC	CASSSGQGVPYGYTF
.	.	TRBV11-2	TRBJ2-6	TGTGCCAGCAGCTTATATGGAGGAGGGCCGTCCTCTGGGGCCAACGTCCTGACTTTC	CASSLYGGGPSSGANVLTF
.	.	TRBV9	TRBJ1-1	TGTGCCAGCAGCTCCCCCGGTACCACTGAAGCTTTCTTT	CASSSPGTTEAFF
TRBD1	.	TRBV4-1	TRBJ2-7	TGCGCCAGCAGCCACCCCGGGACAGGGAAAGACTACGAGCAGTACTTC	CASSHPGTGKDYEQYF
.	.	TRBV20-1	TRBJ2-7	TGCAGTGCTAGTAAGGAGGCCTTCTCCTACGAGCAGTACTTC	CSASKEAFSYEQYF
.	.	TRBV7-9	TRBJ1-2	TGTGCCAGCGGGCTCTGGGGCCAAGGCTACACCTTC	CASGLWGQGYTF
.	.	TRBV7-2	TRBJ2-7	TGTGCCAGCAGCCCCCTGAAAGCTAGGACCTACGAGCAGTACTTC	CASSPLKARTYEQYF
TRBD1	.	TRBV2	TRBJ2-7	TGTGCCAGCAGACCCCAGGGGGCTGTCTACGAGCAGTACTTC	CASRPQGAVYEQYF
.	.	TRBV2	TRBJ1-2	TGTGCCAGCAGTGAACTTGGGTTTAACTATGGCTACACCTTC	CASSELGFNYGYTF
TRBD1	.	TRBV9	TRBJ1-2	TGTGCCAGCAGCGTAGGAATCCCCCAGACAGGGGCGCGGTGGAATGGCTACACCTTC	CASSVGIPQTGARWNGYTF
.	.	TRBV4-1	TRBJ1-4	TGCGCCAGCAGCCAAGTGTTGGCAGTTAATGAAAAACTGTTTTTT	CASSQVLAVNEKLFF
.	.	TRBV6-5	TRBJ1-2	TGTGCCAGCAGTTATCAGCCGGCGCAGGTCTATGGCTACACCTTC	CASSYQPAQVYGYTF
.	.	TRBV7-3	TRBJ2-7	TGTGCCAGCAGCTTAGTACCCGGGTACGAGCAGTACTTC	CASSLVPGYEQYF
.	few	TRBV9	TRBJ1-5	TGTGCCAGCAGCGTAGGAGTAGGAGGCAATCAGCCCCAGCATTTT	CASSVGVGGNQPQHF
TRBD1	.	TRBV6-1	TRBJ1-2	TGTGCCAGCAGTTCGAACATGGACAGGACCTGGGGCTACACCTTC	CASSSNMDRTWGYTF
.	once	TRBV6-5	TRBJ1-1	TGTGCCAGCGGGTACAGGGCCGCTTTCTTT	CASGYRAAFF
TRBD2	.	TRBV13	TRBJ2-1	TGTGCCAGCAGCTCCACTGCTCTAGCGGGCTTTCACAATGAGCAGTTCTTC	CASSSTALAGFHNEQFF
TRBD1	.	TRBV5-1	TRBJ1-2	TGCGCCAGCAGCCGGACAGGGAATGATGGCTACACCTTC	CASSRTGNDGYTF
.	.	TRBV11-2	TRBJ2-1	TGTGCCAGCAGCTTCCGGCTAGCCCCGATTTTCAATGAGCAGTTCTTC	CASSFRLAPIFNEQFF
.	once	TRBV7-9	TRBJ2-1	TGTGCCAGCAGCTTAGTCCGAAGAGAGCAGTTCTTC	CASSLVRREQFF
TRBD2	.	TRBV27	TRBJ2-1	TGTGCCAGCACCGCCCGCCGACTAGCGGGGGCCAATGAGCAGTTCTTC	CASTARRLAGANEQFF
.	.	TRBV5-1	TRBJ1-1	TGCGCCAGCGTCAACACTCCGGGGAACACTGAAGCTTTCTTT	CASVNTPGNTEAFF
.	.	TRBV28	TRBJ2-7	TGTGCCAGCACCTTGGGGCAGGGCGGCCGCTACGAGCAGTACTTC	CASTLGQGGRYEQYF
.	few	TRBV7-9	TRBJ2-2	TGTGCCAGCAGCTTAAGACAATACACCGGGGAGCTGTTTTTT	CASSLRQYTGELFF
TRBD1	.	TRBV19	TRBJ1-6	TGTGCCAGTAGTGTGACAGGGGCCAGCTCCTATAATTCACCCCTCCACTTT	CASSVTGASSYNSPLHF
.	.	TRBV6-1	TRBJ2-5	TGTGCCAGCAGTGAAGGTTGGTGGGGGCAAGAGACCCAGTACTTC	CASSEGWWGQETQYF
.	.	TRBV6-4	TRBJ2-7	TGTGCCAGCAGTGGCCCAGGGACGGCCCTTTCCTACGAGCAGTACTTC	CASSGPGTALSYEQYF
.	.	TRBV20-1	TRBJ1-2	TGCAGTGCTAGTAGCCAGGGTTATGGCTACACCTTC	CSASSQGYGYTF
.	.	TRBV19	TRBJ1-1	TGTGCCAGTTCGTGGATGAACACTGAAGCTTTCTTT	CASSWMNTEAFF
.	few	TRBV2	TRBJ1-5	TGTGCCAGCAGTGAATGGGGACCTTTGGAGCCCCAGCATTTT	CASSEWGPLEPQHF
.	.	TRBV20-1	TRBJ2-7	TGCAGTGCTAGACGGGGGTACGAGCAGTACTTC	CSARRGYEQYF